The present TCR beta chain was sequenced within a study of CD8 T cells in Susac syndrome. CDR1 KGHDR and CDR2 SFDVKD come from the germline V gene. V trimming: 7 bases; J trimming: 4 bases; junction bases outside the gene matches: 5. The CDR3 sequence is 15 residues long. In blood CD8+ and CD4+ T cells, TCR beta underwent sequencing. Negative isolation was used for CD8+ and CD4+ T cells and FACS enrichment for TEMRA cells. Reverse transcription of 0.5 to 1 ug RNA was carried out with random hexamers. Amplification of TCR beta CDR3 across 54 Vbeta and 13 Jbeta was performed with immunoSEQ multiplex PCR. TCRdb independently ran MiXCR on the immunoSEQ multiplex PCR reads; one entry per CDR3 protein. Seen here are 200,000 to 300,000 distinct CDR3 sequences, approximately 92% observed once, and the top ten hold about 0.071%.

Sequenced material: CD4+ T cells from PBMCs. The J gene is TRBJ2-1, the V gene TRBV24-1; 11 nucleotides line up with TRBD1. The sequence came from a human donor with multiple sclerosis. The CDR3 is CATSPGTGGYNEQFF. CDR3 in DNA: TGTGCCACCAGCCCCGGGACAGGGGGTTACAATGAGCAGTTCTTC.